This T cell receptor beta chain appears in the sequencing data of a study of T cell repertoires in cytomegalovirus infection (dated by TCRdb to between 2018 and 2021). For the wider study: Alongside well-studied HLA-B-restricted epitopes, the peptide stimulations were aimed at recently identified HLA-C-restricted CMV epitopes, whose presentation resists viral immunomodulation. The HLA type of each donor mattered for the analysis, because public TCR beta signatures pointed to carriage of CMV infection along with the matching HLA type. Beyond this particular receptor, the publication reports: In the ex vivo response, HLA-C-restricted CMV-specific TCR beta clonotypes were dominant, and in two of eight donors the single most frequent clonotype came from this HLA-C-restricted group. In both this cohort and an independent approximately 350-donor cohort, the cumulative frequency of public TCR beta family members distinguished carriers of CMV infection plus the relevant HLA type.

Per the publication, the treatment or condition label means: in vitro stimulation with specific CMV peptide epitopes to enrich CMV-specific T cells. This clonotype was seen more than once but under ten times. The clone's antigen remains unknown. Base-call qualities are not available, and no considerably larger clone is one nucleotide away. Instrument on record: Illumina HiSeq 1500. TCRdb reran the public reads through fastp at Q25 and MiXCR, keeping productive beta chains. Merged by CDR3 protein, the rows form single entries marked with the most common genes and DNA. The sample table lists about 47,000 distinct CDR3 sequences, around a fifth of them with a count of one. The ten largest clones take up around 77% of the sample. CDR1 and CDR2, looked up from the germline V gene (reference sequence), are LNHNV and YYDKDF. The CDR3 measures 12 amino acids from cysteine to phenylalanine. The read is trimmed to its CDR3 DNA, 36 bases read in frame from base 1. V lost 0 bases and J lost 6 bases; the stretch between them is 6 bases long.

The sequences come from CD8+ T cells from cultured PBMCs, collected from culture after CMV antigen stimulation. The TCR comes from a human donor in good health (CMV status not recorded). Some clones in this sample may be carry-over from other donors' samples. The rearranged segments are TRBV15 and TRBJ2-7; the D gene is unclear. The DNA sequence reads TGTGCCACCAGCAGAGAGGGAAGCGAGCAGTACTTC. Its translation is CATSREGSEQYF.